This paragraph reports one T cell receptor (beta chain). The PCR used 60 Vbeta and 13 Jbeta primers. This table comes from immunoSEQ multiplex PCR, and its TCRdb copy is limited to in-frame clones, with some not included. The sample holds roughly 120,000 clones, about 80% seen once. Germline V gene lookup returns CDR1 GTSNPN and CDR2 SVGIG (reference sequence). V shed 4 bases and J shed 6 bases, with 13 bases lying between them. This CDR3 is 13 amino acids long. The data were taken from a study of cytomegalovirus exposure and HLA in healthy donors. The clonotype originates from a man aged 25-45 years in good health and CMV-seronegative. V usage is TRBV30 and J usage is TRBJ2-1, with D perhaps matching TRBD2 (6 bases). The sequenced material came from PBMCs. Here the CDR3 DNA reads TGTGCCTGGACCCCGGACTACCTCAATGAGCAGTTCTTC. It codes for CAWTPDYLNEQFF.